This T cell receptor beta chain originates from a study of blood T cell repertoires in COVID-19. For the study at large: The study drew acute and convalescent COVID-19 samples from the United States, Italy and Spain. In each case, the material was cDNA or gDNA derived from T cells, B-cell-depleted T cells, or PBMCs.

Original analysis: Quantification of nucleated cells was approximated via reference gene primer amplification. The table came from immunoSEQ multiplex PCR; TCRdb's copy has only in-frame clones and leaves some out. V and J calls and clone size are copied from that table; D and trimming were computed from the DNA. The profile shows about 130,000 clones, around 89% of them singletons. The CDR3 runs 13 residues. CDR1 and CDR2 (germline): MDHEN, SYDVKM. Trimming took 5 bases from V and 6 from J, leaving 10 bases between them. Material: peripheral blood. V usage is TRBV28 and J usage is TRBJ2-2; no clear D. This clonotype originated in a man between 65 and 79 years old with active COVID-19. CDR3 nucleotide sequence: TGTGCCAGCAGTCTTAGAACTCCCGGGGAGCTGTTTTTT. This sequence encodes CASSLRTPGELFF.